This T cell receptor (beta chain) was identified in a study of blood T cells in healthy people across ages. This clonotype was recorded at least ten times. The CDR3 consists of 14 residues. The V gene end was trimmed by 6 bases and the J gene end by 4 bases; junction bases not matched to a gene: 7. Germline V gene data show CDR1 as DFQATT and CDR2 as SNEGSKA (reference sequence). A sample-barcoded 5' primer and a J-beta primer mix were used in a second PCR of roughly 6 to 12 cycles. TCRdb recomputed calls from the 5' RACE reads with MiXCR, one row per CDR3 protein. The sample contains approximately 1.5 million distinct CDR3 sequences, roughly a third of which appear only once.

The V and J genes are TRBV20-1 and TRBJ2-7; 12 bases fit TRBD2. The clonotype was recovered from a woman aged 25 to 39 in good health. Sequencing used blood. The DNA of the CDR3 is TGCAGTGCCGATAGGACTAGCGGGAAATACGAGCAGTACTTC. It codes for CSADRTSGKYEQYF.